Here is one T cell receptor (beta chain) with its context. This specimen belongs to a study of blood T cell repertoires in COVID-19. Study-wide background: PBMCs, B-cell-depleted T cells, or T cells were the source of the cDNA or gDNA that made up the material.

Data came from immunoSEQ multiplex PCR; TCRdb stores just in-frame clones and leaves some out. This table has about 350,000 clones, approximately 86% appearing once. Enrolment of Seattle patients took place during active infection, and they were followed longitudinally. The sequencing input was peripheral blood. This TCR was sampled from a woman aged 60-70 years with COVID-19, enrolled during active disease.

DNA of the CDR3: TGTGCCAGCAGTGAAGTGAGAAGGCTAGCTAATAAGGTCTACAATGAGCAGTTCTTC. Translating it yields CASSEVRRLANKVYNEQFF. This chain links TRBV6-1 with TRBJ2-1, with a weak D call TRBD2 (5 bases). This CDR3 contains 19 residues. Germline V CDR1 and CDR2: MNHNS, SASEGT. V lost 1 base to trimming and J lost 3 bases, with 22 bases between them.